The 26 T cell receptor beta chains in this list originate from one sample, sequenced in a study of vaccination and CD4 T cells after COVID-19. The Oncomine TCR Beta short-read assay sequenced DNA from cultured CD4+ T cells. TCRdb used MiXCR to reprocess the PCR reads, holding one entry per CDR3 protein. The repertoire holds roughly 13,000 distinct CDR3 sequences, with less than 70% as singletons. As to treatment: roughly 10-day PBMC culture with coronavirus spike peptide pools or control peptides (ViraFEST assay). These receptors have no identified antigens. The material sequenced was CD4+ T cells from blood, cultured in vitro. Receptors were obtained from a human donor who had recovered from COVID-19.

This rearrangement joins TRBV30 to TRBJ1-1; tentatively, D is TRBD1 (5 bases). V was trimmed by 8 bases and J by 10 bases, leaving 17 bases between them. This CDR3 has 11 residues. The germline gives CDR1 GTSNPN, CDR2 SVGIG (reference sequence). DNA for the CDR3: TGTGCCCAAGGGGAAGGGATTGGAGCTTTCTTT. Its translation: CAQGEGIGAFF. Using reference TRBV30 and TRBJ1-1 for the parts outside the CDR3, the full variable domain is SQTIHQWPATLVQPVGSPLSLECTVEGTSNPNLYWYRQAAGRGLQLLFYSVGIGQISSEVPQNLSASRPQDRQFILSSKKLLLSDSGFYLCAQGEGIGAFFGQGTRLTVV.

The genes are TRBV5-1 and TRBJ1-1, with D unresolved. CDR3 size: 14 residues. Germline V gene sequence: CDR1 SGHRS, CDR2 YFSETQ. Between the trimmed V and J ends, which lost 2 bases and 3 bases, there was a span of 11 bases. Here the CDR3 DNA reads TGCGCCAGCAGCTTCCCGGGCACTCACACTGAAGCTTTCTTT. Amino acids: CASSFPGTHTEAFF. Together with reference TRBV5-1 and TRBJ1-1, the CDR3 gives the full variable domain: KAGVTQTPRYLIKTRGQQVTLSCSPISGHRSVSWYQQTPGQGLQFLFEYFSETQRNKGNFPGRFSGRQFSNSRSEMNVSTLELGDSALYLCASSFPGTHTEAFFGQGTRLTVV.

The chain recombines TRBV20-1 with TRBJ2-3; D is unresolved. Germline V lookup: CDR1 DFQATT, CDR2 SNEGSKA (reference sequence). Trimming cost V 6 bases and J 1 base, with 14 bases left between them. The CDR3 sequence is 14 residues long. DNA of the CDR3: TGCAGTGCCTCTACGCTCACGGGCACAGATACGCAGTATTTT. This sequence encodes CSASTLTGTDTQYF.

The CDR3 nucleotides are TGCAGTGCTCACTCCCGGACTAGCGGGGGCTCCTACGAGCAGTACTTC. This sequence encodes CSAHSRTSGGSYEQYF. The V gene is TRBV20-1, the J gene TRBJ2-7, with 13 nucleotides matching TRBD2. Germline CDR1 DFQATT, CDR2 SNEGSKA (reference sequence). The CDR3 runs 16 residues. Unmatched junction bases numbered 7, after V lost 5 bases and J lost 0 bases.

The chain links TRBV12-3 or TRBV12-4 to TRBJ2-3; D might be TRBD1 (5 bases). There are 15 residues in the CDR3. Trimming left V 6 bases short and J 6 bases short, with 19 bases between. The CDR3 DNA is TGTGCCAGCAGCCTGGACACGGCCAGGGTCGATACGCAGTATTTT. It encodes CASSLDTARVDTQYF.

This clonotype was counted between two and nine times. V and J are TRBV27 and TRBJ2-2, with D unresolved. V was pared by 3 bases and J by 2 bases, with 13 bases between. Germline loops: CDR1 MNHEY, CDR2 SMNVEV (reference sequence). The CDR3 sequence is 16 residues long. CDR3 sequence (DNA): TGTGCCAGCAGTTTCGAACCTCCGCGTAACACCGGGGAGCTGTTTTTT. The encoded protein is CASSFEPPRNTGELFF.

The chain combines TRBV7-2 with TRBJ1-2, with a possible D match to TRBD1 (5 bases). This CDR3 spans 14 amino acids. Trimming took 5 bases from V and 0 from J, leaving 10 bases between them. Germline loops: CDR1 SGHTA, CDR2 FQGNSA. For the CDR3, the DNA is TGTGCCAGCAGCGTTGACAGCGCTAACTATGGCTACACCTTC. Encoded protein: CASSVDSANYGYTF.

This clonotype was found a few times. This chain connects TRBV27 to TRBJ1-1; D remains unclear. Looked up from germline, CDR1 is MNHEY and CDR2 is SMNVEV (reference sequence). With 7 bases removed from V and 0 bases from J, the gap between germline ends came to 15 bases. The length of the CDR3 is 15 residues. As DNA, the CDR3 is TGTGCCAGCACCCCGAGGCGTTCCATGAACACTGAAGCTTTCTTT. The encoded protein is CASTPRRSMNTEAFF.

The chain employs TRBV20-1 and TRBJ1-2; 7 positions agree with TRBD1. This CDR3 has 14 amino acids. Germline CDR1 DFQATT, CDR2 SNEGSKA (reference sequence). Losses at the gene ends were 3 bases for V and 2 bases for J; bases not matched to a gene: 6. CDR3 loop: CSASRPGQNYGYTF. In DNA form, the CDR3 reads TGCAGTGCTAGCCGACCGGGACAGAACTATGGCTACACCTTC.

The rearrangement links TRBV21-1 to TRBJ2-7; the table's D call TRBD1 went unverified against the DNA. TRBV21-1 is a recognized pseudogene. This CDR3 has 15 amino acids. The CDR3 DNA reads as TGTGCCAGTGAACCTCCGGGACAGTGGACCTACGAGCAGTACTTC. Protein product: CASEPPGQWTYEQYF.

The chain uses TRBV12-3 or TRBV12-4 and TRBJ1-6; 9 positions match TRBD1. J gave up 7 bases and V 3 bases, and 4 bases lay outside the gene matches. CDR3 length: 15 residues. Written as DNA, the CDR3 is TGTGCCAGCAGTTTGGGGACAGGGATGAATTCACCCCTCCACTTT. Protein sequence: CASSLGTGMNSPLHF.

This clonotype was detected only a few times. The J gene is TRBJ1-5, the V gene TRBV5-6, with no clear D. Germline V lookup: CDR1 SGHDT, CDR2 YYEEEE. Trimming stripped 0 bases from V and 0 bases from J, with 7 bases between. There are 15 residues in the CDR3. The CDR3 sequence is CASSLGGYSNQPQHF. The CDR3 region has the DNA TGTGCCAGCAGCTTGGGAGGATATAGCAATCAGCCCCAGCATTTT.

J is TRBJ1-3 and V is TRBV15; D ambiguous. The CDR3 runs 14 residues. CDR1 is LNHNV and CDR2 is YYDKDF in the germline V gene (reference sequence). Trimming removed 4 bases from V and 0 bases from J, with 7 bases in between. CDR3: CATSTWGSGNTIYF. The CDR3 nucleotides are TGTGCCACCAGCACTTGGGGCTCTGGAAACACCATATATTTT.

V and J are TRBV27 and TRBJ1-1; 7 positions agree with TRBD1. V lost 5 bases, J lost 2 bases, and 5 bases stayed unmatched. From germline, CDR1 is MNHEY and CDR2 SMNVEV (reference sequence). CDR3 length equals 14 residues. The CDR3 sequence: CASSRDRANTEAFF. CDR3 coding DNA: TGTGCCAGCAGTAGAGACAGGGCCAACACTGAAGCTTTCTTT.

V and J are TRBV6-1 and TRBJ1-5; 8 positions match TRBD1. This CDR3 is 14 amino acids long. Germline trimming cut 5 bases from V and 7 bases from J; bases unmatched to any gene: 7. Germline V gene lookup returns CDR1 MNHNS and CDR2 SASEGT. CDR3 protein: CASSTDRGRQPQHF. DNA for the CDR3: TGTGCCAGCAGTACAGACAGGGGCAGGCAGCCCCAGCATTTT.

The chain joins TRBV20-1 to TRBJ1-5; no definite D call. V was trimmed by 3 bases and J by 7 bases, leaving 10 bases between them. CDR3 length: 12 residues. Germline V gene data show CDR1 as DFQATT and CDR2 as SNEGSKA (reference sequence). This chain's CDR3 is CSASQPLQPQHF. CDR3 in DNA: TGCAGTGCTAGCCAGCCGCTGCAGCCCCAGCATTTT.

The CDR3 here is CASSPTGRETQYF. The CDR3 region has the DNA TGTGCCAGCAGCCCAACAGGGCGGGAGACCCAGTACTTC. V gene TRBV7-9 combines with J gene TRBJ2-5; TRBD1 is a possible D gene (6 bases). With 5 bases removed from V and 5 bases from J, the gap between germline ends came to 12 bases. Germline loops: CDR1 SEHNR, CDR2 FQNEAQ (reference sequence). This CDR3 contains 13 residues.

This clonotype came up once. This chain's CDR3 is CASSWGRGGHLNTEAFF. The CDR3 DNA reads as TGTGCCAGCAGCTGGGGGAGGGGCGGTCACTTGAACACTGAAGCTTTCTTT. The chain employs TRBV6-1 and TRBJ1-1, with D possibly being TRBD1 (5 bases). The CDR3 loop spans 17 amino acids. Germline V gene lookup returns CDR1 MNHNS and CDR2 SASEGT. Trimming pared 6 bases from V and 0 bases from J, leaving 20 bases between.

The chain couples TRBV27 to TRBJ2-7; the D gene is possibly TRBD2 (5 bases). The CDR3 sequence is 15 residues long. Trimming took off 1 base at V and 5 bases at J, with 15 bases between the two ends. Germline CDR1 is MNHEY and CDR2 is SMNVEV (reference sequence). The CDR3 spells CASSLLEGRSHEQYF. The CDR3 DNA sequence: TGTGCCAGCAGTTTATTAGAGGGAAGAAGCCACGAGCAGTACTTC.

A few counts support this clonotype. This chain links TRBV20-1 with TRBJ1-4; possibly TRBD1 for D (6 bases). V was shortened by 0 bases and J by 8 bases, with 16 bases between the two germline ends. This CDR3 comprises 15 residues. The V gene's germline CDR1 is DFQATT and CDR2 SNEGSKA (reference sequence). The CDR3 sequence is CSARDRQGLKEKLFF. The CDR3 DNA is TGCAGTGCTAGAGATCGCCAGGGGTTGAAGGAAAAACTGTTTTTT.

In DNA, the CDR3 is TGTGCCAGCAGGCCCGGGATCCTAGGAGGCTACGAGCAGTACTTC. Its protein product is CASRPGILGGYEQYF. This chain uses TRBV2 with TRBJ2-7, with D perhaps matching TRBD2 (5 bases). From germline, CDR1 is SNHLY and CDR2 FYNNEI. This CDR3 spans 15 amino acids. V lost 6 bases to trimming and J lost 3 bases, with 18 bases between them.

This clonotype has only one observation. As DNA, the CDR3 is TGTGCCACCCCGGGACAGGGGATCGCCTACGAGCAGTACTTC. Its protein is CATPGQGIAYEQYF. V and J are TRBV21-1 and TRBJ2-7; no check of the table's D call, TRBD1, against the DNA was made. TRBV21-1 is classified as a pseudogene. This CDR3 contains 14 residues.

This chain joins TRBV7-2 and TRBJ1-4; 12 bases are shared with TRBD1. After removal of 2 bases from V and 8 bases from J, the junction contained 12 bases not matched to a gene. The CDR3 sequence is 18 residues long. Germline CDR1 SGHTA, CDR2 FQGNSA. This chain's CDR3 is CASSLKATGQGAGEKLFF. CDR3 DNA: TGTGCCAGCAGCTTAAAGGCTACGGGACAGGGGGCTGGAGAAAAACTGTTTTTT.

V and J are TRBV7-8 and TRBJ2-7, with TRBD1 identical over 12 bases. CDR1 and CDR2 (germline): SGHVS, FQNEAQ. V lost 4 bases and J lost 3; bases outside the gene matches: 10. The CDR3 is 17 residues long. The CDR3 DNA reads TGTGCCAGCAGCTCGGGACAGGGGGCCATATTAGTCTACGAGCAGTACTTC. Its translation: CASSSGQGAILVYEQYF.

The genes are TRBV6-2 or TRBV6-3 and TRBJ1-2; D uncertain. This CDR3 region has 16 residues. Trimming cost V 5 bases and J 3 bases, with 19 bases left between them. Germline loops: CDR1 MNHEY, CDR2 SVGEGT. The CDR3 spells CASSVPRRVVDYGYTF. CDR3 nucleotides: TGTGCCAGCAGTGTACCCCGGAGGGTTGTGGACTATGGCTACACCTTC.

The chain employs TRBV7-9 and TRBJ1-4, with D uncertain. Germline CDR1 SEHNR, CDR2 FQNEAQ (reference sequence). V was trimmed by 5 bases and J by 6 bases, leaving 16 bases between them. The CDR3 sequence is 15 residues long. As DNA, the CDR3 is TGTGCCAGCAGCCCCTTCCGTGGGCGCGATGAAAAACTGTTTTTT. Translation gives CASSPFRGRDEKLFF. Filled out from reference TRBV7-9 and TRBJ1-4, the complete variable domain reads DTGVSQNPRHKITKRGQNVTFRCDPISEHNRLYWYRQTLGQGPEFLTYFQNEAQLEKSRLLSDRFSAERPKGSFSTLEIQRTEQGDSAMYLCASSPFRGRDEKLFFGSGTQLSVL.